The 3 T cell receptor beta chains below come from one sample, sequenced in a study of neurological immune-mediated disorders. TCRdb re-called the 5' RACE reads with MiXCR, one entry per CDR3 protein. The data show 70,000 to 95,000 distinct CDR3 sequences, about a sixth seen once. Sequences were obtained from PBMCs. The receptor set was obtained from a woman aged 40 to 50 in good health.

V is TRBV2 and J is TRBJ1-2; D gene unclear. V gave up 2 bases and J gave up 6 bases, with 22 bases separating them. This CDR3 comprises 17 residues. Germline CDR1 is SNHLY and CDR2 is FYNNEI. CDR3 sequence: CASSETGRPTGSDGYTF. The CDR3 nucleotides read TGTGCCAGCAGTGAAACGGGCAGACCCACGGGATCGGATGGCTACACCTTC. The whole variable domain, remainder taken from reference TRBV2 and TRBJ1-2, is EPEVTQTPSHQVTQMGQEVILRCVPISNHLYFYWYRQILGQKVEFLVSFYNNEISEKSEIFDDQFSVERPDGSNFTLKIRSTKLEDSAMYFCASSETGRPTGSDGYTFGSGTRLTVV.

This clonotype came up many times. CDR3 nucleotides: TGTGCCAGCAGCGAAACAGGAGATGGGGAGACCCAGTACTTC. Translated: CASSETGDGETQYF. The chain recombines TRBV9 with TRBJ2-5, with D maybe TRBD1 (5 bases). The CDR3 extends over 14 amino acids. Deletions cut 3 bases from V and 5 bases from J, with 14 bases between. CDR1 is SGDLS, CDR2 YYNGEE, per germline.

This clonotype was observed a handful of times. CDR3 sequence: CASNTGLRDTGELFF. The CDR3, as DNA: TGCGCCAGCAACACGGGGCTCCGAGACACCGGGGAGCTGTTTTTT. This chain connects TRBV5-1 to TRBJ2-2; D possibly matches TRBD1 or TRBD2 (5 bases each). The CDR3 runs 15 residues. Germline V CDR1 and CDR2: SGHRS, YFSETQ. Between the trimmed V and J ends, which lost 6 bases and 3 bases, there was a span of 15 bases.